This TCR beta chain was found in a study of response to subunit inactivated influenza vaccine. Looked up from germline, CDR1 is DFQATT and CDR2 is SNEGSKA (reference sequence). V was trimmed by 0 bases and J by 7 bases, leaving 19 bases between them. CDR3 length: 16 residues. Regarding the study as a whole: Authors suggested each seasonal flu vaccination may recruit only limited numbers of new T cells.

From the RT-PCR reads, TCRdb called clonotypes with MiXCR, one entry per CDR3 protein. This table has under 200,000 distinct CDR3 sequences, about a tenth appearing once. Points on this clonotype: As yet, its antigen is unknown.

The gene calls are TRBV20-1 and TRBJ1-5; D is unclear. The receptor was isolated from a middle-aged man who received an inactivated influenza vaccine. Sequences were derived from non-naive T cells sorted from PBMCs, sampled around seven weeks after vaccination. The CDR3 loop is CSARDLRLGGLQPQHF. CDR3 DNA: TGCAGTGCTAGAGATCTGAGGTTGGGAGGGTTACAGCCCCAGCATTTT.